This TCR beta chain was captured in a study of T cell responses to AZD1222 COVID-19 vaccine. General study points: Only after the peak T cell response were repertoires sampled. The donor group comprised mostly white British people and more females; the analysis possibly underestimated clonal diversity.

Using immunoSEQ multiplex PCR, the repertoire was profiled, and TCRdb retains in-frame clones only, with some absent. The sample contains 90,000 to 120,000 clones, approximately 90% of which appear only once. The CDR3 contains 15 residues. Germline V gene data show CDR1 as MNHEY and CDR2 as SVGAGI. Trimming took 6 bases from V and 5 from J; bases not matched to a gene: 8. As concerns this clone: Its matching antigen is unknown.

The receptor was isolated from an adult who received the AZD1222 COVID-19 vaccine. Sequences were derived from peripheral blood, sampled 28 days after the second AZD1222 dose. The chain links TRBV6-5 to TRBJ2-5; 11 bases are a match to TRBD2. As DNA, the CDR3 is TGTGCCAGCAGCATTAGCGGGGGGGCGTTTGAGACCCAGTACTTC. It is translated as CASSISGGAFETQYF.